This T cell receptor beta chain was sequenced for a study of T cell responses to AZD1222 COVID-19 vaccine. Study findings and constraints: AZD1222 recipients seropositive at baseline numbered only five to seven.

A word on this clone: The antigen remains unidentified.

Libraries were prepared by immunoSEQ multiplex PCR; TCRdb keeps only in-frame clonotypes and omits some of them. This sample has 200,000 to 250,000 clones; about 93% occur once, and the top ten carry 1%. The clonotype was recovered from an adult in good health. Material: peripheral blood, obtained on day 0 of MenACWY control vaccination.

CDR3 DNA sequence: TGTGCCAGCAGTTTATTGAATTCACCCCTCCACTTT. Translation gives CASSLLNSPLHF. This chain joins TRBV2 and TRBJ1-6; no firm D call. The CDR3 is 12 residues long. CDR1 is SNHLY, CDR2 FYNNEI, per germline. V lost 5 bases and J lost 7, with 6 bases in between.